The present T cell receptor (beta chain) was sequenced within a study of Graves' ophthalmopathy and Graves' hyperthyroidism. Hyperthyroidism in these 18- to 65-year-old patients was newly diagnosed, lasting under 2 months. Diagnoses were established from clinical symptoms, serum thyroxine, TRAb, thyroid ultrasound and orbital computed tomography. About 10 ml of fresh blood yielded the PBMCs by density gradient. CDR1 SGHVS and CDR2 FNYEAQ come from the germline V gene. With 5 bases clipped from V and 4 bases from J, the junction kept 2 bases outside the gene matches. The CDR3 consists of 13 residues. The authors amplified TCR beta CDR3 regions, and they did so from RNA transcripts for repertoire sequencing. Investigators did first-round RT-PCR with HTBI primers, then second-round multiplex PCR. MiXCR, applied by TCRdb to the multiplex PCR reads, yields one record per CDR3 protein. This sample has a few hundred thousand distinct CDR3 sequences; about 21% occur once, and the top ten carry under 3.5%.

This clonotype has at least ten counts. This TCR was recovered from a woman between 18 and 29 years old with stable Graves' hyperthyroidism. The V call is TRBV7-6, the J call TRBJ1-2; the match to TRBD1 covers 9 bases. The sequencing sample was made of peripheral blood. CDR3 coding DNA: TGTGCCAGCAGCGCGGACAGGGGCTATGGCTACACCTTC. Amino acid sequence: CASSADRGYGYTF.